Listed here are 28 T cell receptor beta chains from one sample, sequenced in a study of CD8 T cells in Susac syndrome. Roughly 0.45 to 1 ug RNA was reverse transcribed with random hexamers. Each CDR3 protein is one row after TCRdb ran MiXCR on the immunoSEQ multiplex PCR reads. The sample carries roughly 120,000 distinct CDR3 sequences, about 94% recorded once. Material for sequencing was CD4+ T cells from PBMCs. These receptors originate from a human donor in good health.

The V and J genes are TRBV2 and TRBJ1-5; D gene unclear. The germline V gene encodes CDR1 SNHLY and CDR2 FYNNEI. The CDR3 is made up of 13 amino acids. Trimming took off 3 bases at V and 8 bases at J, with 11 bases between the two ends. The CDR3 region is CASSEDLQEPQHF. CDR3 DNA sequence: TGTGCCAGCAGTGAGGATCTCCAGGAGCCCCAGCATTTT.

This clonotype showed up just a few times. The rearrangement uses TRBV29-1 and TRBJ2-7, with D possibly matching TRBD2 (5 bases). This CDR3 has 12 residues. CDR1 is SQVTM and CDR2 is ANQGSEA in the germline V gene. Between the trimmed V and J ends, which lost 5 bases and 2 bases, there was a span of 10 bases. DNA for the CDR3: TGCAGCGTTTCGGACTTCGCCTACGAGCAGTACTTC. This translates into CSVSDFAYEQYF.

The chain links TRBV12-3 or TRBV12-4 to TRBJ2-1; D perhaps matches TRBD1 (5 bases). V lost 7 bases and J lost 5, with 12 bases in between. This CDR3 is built from 13 residues. The CDR3 region has the DNA TGTGCCAGCAACCTAGACAGCAACAATGAGCAGTTCTTC. Protein sequence: CASNLDSNNEQFF.

V and J are TRBV18 and TRBJ2-7, with 10 bases aligning to TRBD2. Unmatched junction bases numbered 5, after V lost 6 bases and J lost 0 bases. The CDR3 spans 15 residues. Germline loops: CDR1 KGHSH, CDR2 LQKENI. The CDR3 protein is CASSQAGGRSYEQYF. In nucleotides, the CDR3 is TGTGCCAGCTCGCAAGCGGGAGGGCGCTCCTACGAGCAGTACTTC.

The V gene is TRBV5-1, the J gene TRBJ1-1; D is possibly TRBD1 (5 bases). CDR1 is SGHRS and CDR2 is YFSETQ in the germline V gene. Between the trimmed V and J ends, which lost 4 bases and 4 bases, there was a span of 14 bases. The CDR3 has 14 amino acids. The CDR3 spells CASSVFGGSTEAFF. The DNA of the CDR3 is TGCGCCAGCAGCGTGTTCGGGGGGAGCACTGAAGCTTTCTTT.

The chain combines TRBV3-1 with TRBJ2-2, with 7 bases lining up with TRBD2. CDR1 is LGHDT, CDR2 YNNKEL, per germline (reference sequence). With V trimmed by 4 bases and J by 5 bases, 10 bases remained unmatched. The CDR3 contains 16 residues. The CDR3 DNA reads as TGTGCCAGCAGCCCGTACGGACTAGTAAGGACCGGGGAGCTGTTTTTT. Translated, it gives CASSPYGLVRTGELFF.

The gene calls are TRBV12-3 or TRBV12-4 and TRBJ2-7; 9 nucleotides align to TRBD2. With V trimmed by 5 bases and J by 2 bases, 4 bases remained unmatched. The CDR3 is 14 amino acids. As DNA, the CDR3 is TGTGCCAGCAGTCGTAGCGGGAGCACCTACGAGCAGTACTTC. Amino acids: CASSRSGSTYEQYF.

J is TRBJ2-7 and V is TRBV6-5; D is unresolved. V lost 8 bases to trimming and J lost 3 bases, with 20 bases between them. The CDR3 loop spans 15 amino acids. Germline V gene lookup returns CDR1 MNHEY and CDR2 SVGAGI. This chain's CDR3 is CASRPGLQARYEQYF. Here the CDR3 DNA reads TGTGCCAGCCGACCTGGCCTGCAGGCCCGCTACGAGCAGTACTTC.

The V gene is TRBV7-6, the J gene TRBJ2-5, with D maybe TRBD1 (8 bases). Between the trimmed V and J ends, which lost 3 bases and 4 bases, there was a span of 15 bases. Per germline, CDR1 SGHVS and CDR2 FNYEAQ. The CDR3 is 15 residues long. CDR3 region: CASSFGTGGGETQYF. The CDR3 DNA sequence: TGTGCCAGCAGCTTCGGGACAGGCGGGGGAGAGACCCAGTACTTC. The full variable domain, completed using reference TRBV7-6 and TRBJ2-5, is GAGVSQSPRYKVTKRGQDVALRCDPISGHVSLYWYRQALGQGPEFLTYFNYEAQQDKSGLPNDRFSAERPEGSISTLTIQRTEQRDSAMYRCASSFGTGGGETQYFGPGTRLLVL.

This chain links TRBV7-9 with TRBJ1-2, with D maybe TRBD1 (6 bases). The germline V gene encodes CDR1 SEHNR and CDR2 FQNEAQ (reference sequence). Trimming shortened V by 1 base and J by 8 bases, and 11 bases separated the two germline ends. The CDR3 runs 13 residues. CDR3 DNA: TGTGCCAGCAGCTTAGGGGGGCAGCGAGGCTACACCTTC. This sequence encodes CASSLGGQRGYTF.

The genes are TRBV4-3 and TRBJ1-2, with D tentatively TRBD1 (6 bases). Germline loops: CDR1 LGHNA, CDR2 YSLEER. CDR3 size: 13 residues. The ends were cut back, 3 bases at V and 6 bases at J, with 11 bases in the middle. This chain's CDR3 is CASSQQGLDGYTF. DNA of the CDR3: TGCGCCAGCAGCCAGCAGGGGCTGGATGGCTACACCTTC.

The V call is TRBV24-1, the J call TRBJ2-2, with TRBD2 matching 8 bases. The germline V gene has CDR1 KGHDR and CDR2 SFDVKD. V was pared by 5 bases and J by 4 bases, with 5 bases of the junction left unmatched. The CDR3 covers 15 residues. The CDR3 bases are TGTGCCACCAGTGGAGCGGGAGCGGGCACCGGGGAGCTGTTTTTT. This encodes CATSGAGAGTGELFF.

CDR3 sequence: CASSASSYNEQFF. The CDR3 DNA reads TGCGCCAGCAGCGCGAGCTCCTACAATGAGCAGTTCTTC. V is TRBV5-1 and J is TRBJ2-1; D ambiguous. The CDR3 consists of 13 residues. Germline CDR1 and CDR2: SGHRS and YFSETQ. Between the trimmed V and J ends, which lost 4 bases and 0 bases, there was a span of 5 bases.

V and J are TRBV6-4 and TRBJ2-2, with 8 nucleotides matching TRBD1. J lost 3 bases, V lost 9 bases, and 6 bases had no gene match. This CDR3 comprises 14 residues. Per the germline V gene, CDR1 is MRHNA and CDR2 is SNTAGT. The CDR3 spells CASSPGQDTGELFF. The DNA for the CDR3 is TGTGCCAGTTCGCCGGGACAGGACACCGGGGAGCTGTTTTTT.

J is TRBJ1-1 and V is TRBV10-3, with TRBD1 matching over 7 bases. Germline values: CDR1 ENHRY, CDR2 SYGVKD. The V gene end was trimmed by 2 bases and the J gene end by 0 bases; junction bases not matched to a gene: 6. CDR3 size: 16 residues. In DNA form, the CDR3 reads TGTGCCATCAGTGAGAGGGGGCGCGTGGTGAACACTGAAGCTTTCTTT. Translation gives CAISERGRVVNTEAFF.

This chain connects TRBV18 to TRBJ2-7; 10 positions agree with TRBD2. The germline V gene encodes CDR1 KGHSH and CDR2 LQKENI. J lost 3 bases, V lost 5 bases, and 4 bases had no gene match. This CDR3 spans 14 amino acids. The CDR3 nucleotides read TGTGCCAGCTCAACGAGGACTAGCGGCTACGAGCAGTACTTC. It codes for CASSTRTSGYEQYF.

The chain carries TRBV2 and TRBJ2-3, with 9 bases aligning to TRBD2. The ends lost 6 bases at V and 1 base at J; junction bases unmatched: 2. From germline, CDR1 is SNHLY and CDR2 FYNNEI. The CDR3 runs 14 residues. The DNA of the CDR3 is TGTGCCAGCAGACAGCGGGAGGGCACAGATACGCAGTATTTT. Its protein product is CASRQREGTDTQYF.

The rearrangement uses TRBV27 and TRBJ2-2; the D call may be TRBD1 or TRBD2 (6 bases each). Trimming took 6 bases from V and 6 from J, leaving 11 bases between them. Germline V gene lookup returns CDR1 MNHEY and CDR2 SMNVEV (reference sequence). CDR3 length: 13 residues. The CDR3: CASRGGGPGELFF. CDR3 sequence (DNA): TGTGCCAGCAGGGGTGGGGGGCCCGGGGAGCTGTTTTTT.

The V and J genes are TRBV18 and TRBJ2-7; 11 bases fit TRBD1. In germline, CDR1 is KGHSH, CDR2 LQKENI. This CDR3 region has 15 residues. The V segment lost 6 bases and the J segment 2 bases; nucleotides outside the gene matches: 6. DNA of the CDR3: TGTGCCAGCTCTGTGGGACAGGGGGAAGCCTACGAGCAGTACTTC. It codes for CASSVGQGEAYEQYF.

The rearrangement links TRBV27 to TRBJ2-1; 9 bases line up with TRBD1. The CDR3 runs to 16 residues. V dropped 5 bases and J dropped 4; count of bases not matched to a gene: 9. Germline-derived CDR1 and CDR2 are MNHEY and SMNVEV (reference sequence). CDR3 nucleotides: TGTGCCAGCAGTAGATTCCGGGACAGGGTGTACAATGAGCAGTTCTTC. Translation: CASSRFRDRVYNEQFF.

CDR3 in amino acids: CASSSDRAGNQPQHF. The CDR3 DNA reads as TGTGCCAGCAGTTCGGACAGGGCGGGGAATCAGCCCCAGCATTTT. The chain uses TRBV6-6 and TRBJ1-5; 8 nucleotides line up with TRBD1. The V gene's germline CDR1 is MNHNY and CDR2 SVGAGI (reference sequence). There are 15 residues in the CDR3. V was clipped by 4 bases and J by 4 bases; unmatched bases: 6.

The chain recombines TRBV7-2 with TRBJ2-5; 7 bases align to TRBD2. CDR1 and CDR2 (germline): SGHTA, FQGNSA. J gave up 1 base and V 4 bases, and 6 bases lay outside the gene matches. The CDR3 loop spans 15 amino acids. The CDR3 coding sequence is TGTGCCAGCAGCTATCTAGCGGTTTCCCAAGAGACCCAGTACTTC. This gives the protein CASSYLAVSQETQYF.

This clonotype was found once. The chain uses TRBV24-1 and TRBJ2-1, with 7 positions matching TRBD2. The CDR3 has 16 amino acids. The V and J ends lost 5 bases and 2 bases, in that order; junction bases with no gene match: 8. Germline assignment: CDR1 KGHDR and CDR2 SFDVKD. The CDR3 is CATSGPLAGAYNEQFF. CDR3 DNA sequence: TGTGCCACCAGTGGCCCGTTGGCGGGAGCCTACAATGAGCAGTTCTTC.

Notes on this clonotype: One end of the junction does not line up with germline, which may come from a read error. The chain joins TRBV20-1 to TRBJ2-3; weak D call: TRBD2 (6 bases). Germline CDR1 DFQATT, CDR2 SNEGSKA (reference sequence). The CDR3 runs 14 residues. CDR3 coding DNA: TGCAGTGCTCGAGACCCCTTCGGGAGAGATACGCAGTATTTT. Translating it yields CSARDPFGRDTQYF.

This sequence joins TRBV3-1 and TRBJ1-1; 7 bases are a match to TRBD1. V lost 4 bases, J lost 2 bases, and 4 bases stayed unmatched. This CDR3 spans 14 amino acids. The germline V gene has CDR1 LGHDT and CDR2 YNNKEL (reference sequence). CDR3 nucleotide sequence: TGTGCCAGCAGCCCCCGACAGGGTAACACTGAAGCTTTCTTT. This codes for CASSPRQGNTEAFF. The full variable domain, completed using reference TRBV3-1 and TRBJ1-1, is DTAVSQTPKYLVTQMGNDKSIKCEQNLGHDTMYWYKQDSKKFLKIMFSYNNKELIINETVPNRFSPKSPDKAHLNLHINSLELGDSAVYFCASSPRQGNTEAFFGQGTRLTVV.

This sequence joins TRBV7-2 and TRBJ1-2; 12 nucleotides align to TRBD1. Germline lookup yields CDR1 SGHTA and CDR2 FQGNSA. Germline trimming cut 5 bases from V and 8 bases from J; bases unmatched to any gene: 18. The CDR3 is 18 amino acids. CDR3 region: CASSPSRGGTGGLGGYTF. CDR3 nucleotides: TGTGCCAGCAGCCCTAGCCGGGGGGGGACAGGGGGCCTAGGAGGCTACACCTTC.

V gene TRBV4-1 combines with J gene TRBJ2-7; a weak D match, TRBD2 (5 bases). CDR1 and CDR2 (germline): MGHRA, YSYEKL. Trimming left V 0 bases short and J 1 base short, with 28 bases between. CDR3 length equals 21 residues. The CDR3 is CASSQDLYRGPDFYTSYEQYF. The CDR3 DNA follows: TGCGCCAGCAGCCAAGATCTGTATAGAGGGCCCGACTTCTATACTTCCTACGAGCAGTACTTC.

This chain links TRBV7-2 with TRBJ2-3, with D unclear. Germline assignment: CDR1 SGHTA and CDR2 FQGNSA. This CDR3 contains 14 residues. Trimming removed 2 bases at V and 1 base at J, with 7 bases between. CDR3 nucleotides: TGTGCCAGCAGCTTATCGGTCGGCACAGATACGCAGTATTTT. Residues: CASSLSVGTDTQYF. Full variable domain (outside the CDR3, taken from reference TRBV7-2 and TRBJ2-3): GAGVSQSPSNKVTEKGKDVELRCDPISGHTALYWYRQSLGQGLEFLIYFQGNSAPDKSGLPSDRFSAERTGGSVSTLTIQRTQQEDSAVYLCASSLSVGTDTQYFGPGTRLTVL.